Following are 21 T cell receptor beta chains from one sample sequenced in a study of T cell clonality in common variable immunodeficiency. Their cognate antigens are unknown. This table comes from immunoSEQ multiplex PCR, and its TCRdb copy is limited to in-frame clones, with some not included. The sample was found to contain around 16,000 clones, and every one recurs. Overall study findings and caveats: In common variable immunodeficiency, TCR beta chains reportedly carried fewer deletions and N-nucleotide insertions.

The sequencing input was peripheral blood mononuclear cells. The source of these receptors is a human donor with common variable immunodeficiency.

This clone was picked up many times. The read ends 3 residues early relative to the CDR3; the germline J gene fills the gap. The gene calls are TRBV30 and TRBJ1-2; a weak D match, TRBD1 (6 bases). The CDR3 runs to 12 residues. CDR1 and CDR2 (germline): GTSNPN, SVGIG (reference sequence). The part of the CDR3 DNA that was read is TGTGCCTGGAGTCCGGGACAAACCGGC. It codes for CAWSPGQTG. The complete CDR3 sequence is CAWSPGQTGYTF.

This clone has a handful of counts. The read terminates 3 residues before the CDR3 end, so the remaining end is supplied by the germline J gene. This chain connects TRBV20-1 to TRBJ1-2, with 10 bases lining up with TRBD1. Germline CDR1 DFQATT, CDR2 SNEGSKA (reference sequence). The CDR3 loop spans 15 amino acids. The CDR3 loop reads CSLRWDRGDWIGYTF. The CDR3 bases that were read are TGCAGTCTAAGGTGGGACAGGGGTGACTGGATCGGC.

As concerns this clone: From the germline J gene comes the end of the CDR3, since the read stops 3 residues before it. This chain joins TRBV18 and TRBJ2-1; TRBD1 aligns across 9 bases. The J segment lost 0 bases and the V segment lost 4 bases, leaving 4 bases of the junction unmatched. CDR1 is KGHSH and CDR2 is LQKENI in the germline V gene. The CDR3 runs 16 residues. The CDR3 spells CASSLQGANSYNEQFF. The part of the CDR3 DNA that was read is TGTGCCAGCTCACTACAGGGGGCTAACTCCTACAATGAG. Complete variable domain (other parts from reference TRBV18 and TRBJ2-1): NAGVMQNPRHLVRRRGQEARLRCSPMKGHSHVYWYRQLPEEGLKFMVYLQKENIIDESGMPKERFSAEFPKEGPSILRIQQVVRGDSAAYFCASSLQGANSYNEQFFGPGTRLTVL.

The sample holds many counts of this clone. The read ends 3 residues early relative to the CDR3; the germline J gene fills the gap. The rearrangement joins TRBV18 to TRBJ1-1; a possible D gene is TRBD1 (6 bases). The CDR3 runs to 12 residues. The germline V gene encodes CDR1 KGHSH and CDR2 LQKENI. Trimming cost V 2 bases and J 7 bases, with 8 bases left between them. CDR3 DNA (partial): TGTGCCAGCTCACCAGGACAGATTGAA. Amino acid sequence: CASSPGQIE. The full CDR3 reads CASSPGQIEAFF.

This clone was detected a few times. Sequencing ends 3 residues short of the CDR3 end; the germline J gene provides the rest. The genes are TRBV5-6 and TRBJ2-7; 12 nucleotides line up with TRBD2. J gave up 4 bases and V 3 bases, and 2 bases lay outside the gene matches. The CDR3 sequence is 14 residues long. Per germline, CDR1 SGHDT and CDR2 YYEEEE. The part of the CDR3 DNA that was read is TGTGCCAGCAGCTACGGGACTAGCGGGTACGAG. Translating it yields CASSYGTSGYE. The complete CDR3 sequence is CASSYGTSGYEQYF.

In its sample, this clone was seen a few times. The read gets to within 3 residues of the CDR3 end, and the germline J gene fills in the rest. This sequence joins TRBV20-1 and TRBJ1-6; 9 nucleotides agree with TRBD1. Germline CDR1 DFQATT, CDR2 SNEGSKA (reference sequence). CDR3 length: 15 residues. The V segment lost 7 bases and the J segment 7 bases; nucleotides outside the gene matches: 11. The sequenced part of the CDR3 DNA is TGCAGTGGACGGGGGACAGGGAACACCAATTCACCC. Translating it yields CSGRGTGNTNSP. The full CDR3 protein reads CSGRGTGNTNSPLHF.

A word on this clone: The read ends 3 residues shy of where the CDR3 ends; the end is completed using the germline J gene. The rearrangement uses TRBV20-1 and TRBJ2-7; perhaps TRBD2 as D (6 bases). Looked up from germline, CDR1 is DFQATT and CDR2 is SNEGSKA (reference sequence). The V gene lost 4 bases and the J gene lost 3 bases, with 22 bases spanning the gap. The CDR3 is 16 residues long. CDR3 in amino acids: CSATDPNVGGNYEQYF. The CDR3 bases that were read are TGCAGTGCTACTGATCCCAATGTAGGCGGGAACTACGAG.

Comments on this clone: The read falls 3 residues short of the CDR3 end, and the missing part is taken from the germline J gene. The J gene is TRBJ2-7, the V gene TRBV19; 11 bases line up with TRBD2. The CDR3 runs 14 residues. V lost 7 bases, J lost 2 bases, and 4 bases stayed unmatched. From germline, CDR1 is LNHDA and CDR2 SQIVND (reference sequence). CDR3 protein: CASMKTSGAYEQYF. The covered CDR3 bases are TGTGCCAGTATGAAGACTAGCGGGGCCTACGAG.

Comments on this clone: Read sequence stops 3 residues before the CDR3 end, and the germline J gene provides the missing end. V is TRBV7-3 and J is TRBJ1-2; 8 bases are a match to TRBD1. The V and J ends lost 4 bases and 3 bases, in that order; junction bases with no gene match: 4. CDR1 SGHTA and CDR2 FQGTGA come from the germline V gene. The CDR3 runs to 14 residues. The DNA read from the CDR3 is TGTGCCAGCAGCTCCGGGACAGGAGACTATGGC. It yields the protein CASSSGTGDYG. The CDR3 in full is CASSSGTGDYGYTF. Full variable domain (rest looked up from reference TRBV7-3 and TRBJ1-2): GAGVSQTPSNKVTEKGKYVELRCDPISGHTALYWYRQSLGQGPEFLIYFQGTGAADDSGLPNDRFFAVRPEGSVSTLKIQRTERGDSAVYLCASSSGTGDYGYTFGSGTRLTVV.

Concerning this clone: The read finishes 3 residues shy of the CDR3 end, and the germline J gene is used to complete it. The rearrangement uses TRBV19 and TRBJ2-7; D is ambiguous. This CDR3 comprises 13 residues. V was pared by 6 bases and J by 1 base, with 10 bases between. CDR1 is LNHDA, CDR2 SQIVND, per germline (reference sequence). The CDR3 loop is CASSTQYSYEQYF. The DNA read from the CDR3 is TGTGCCAGTAGCACACAGTATTCCTACGAG.

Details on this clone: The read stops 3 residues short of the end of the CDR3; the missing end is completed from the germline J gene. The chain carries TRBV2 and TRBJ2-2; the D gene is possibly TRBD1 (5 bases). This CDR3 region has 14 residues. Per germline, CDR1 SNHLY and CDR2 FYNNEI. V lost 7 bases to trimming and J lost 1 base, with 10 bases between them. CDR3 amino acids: CASTPGLNTGELFF. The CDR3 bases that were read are TGTGCCAGCACCCCAGGGCTGAACACCGGGGAG.

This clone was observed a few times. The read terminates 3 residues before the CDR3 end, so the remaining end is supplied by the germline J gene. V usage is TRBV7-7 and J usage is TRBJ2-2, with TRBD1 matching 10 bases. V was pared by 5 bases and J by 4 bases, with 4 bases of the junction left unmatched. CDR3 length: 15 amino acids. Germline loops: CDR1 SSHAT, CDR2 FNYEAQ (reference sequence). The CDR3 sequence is CASSRRTGGTGELFF. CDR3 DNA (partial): TGTGCCAGCAGCAGACGGACAGGGGGCACCGGGGAG.

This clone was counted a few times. The CDR3 DNA, read in part, is TGTGCCTGGAGTGACCCTCGCAGGGTGGGGACTGAA. This gives the protein CAWSDPRRVGTE. The whole CDR3 protein reads CAWSDPRRVGTEAFF. The V and J genes are TRBV30 and TRBJ1-1, with a possible D match to TRBD1 (5 bases). Read sequence stops 3 residues before the CDR3 end, and the germline J gene provides the missing end. Trimming pared 1 base from V and 5 bases from J, leaving 17 bases between. Looked up from germline, CDR1 is GTSNPN and CDR2 is SVGIG (reference sequence). This CDR3 is 15 amino acids long.

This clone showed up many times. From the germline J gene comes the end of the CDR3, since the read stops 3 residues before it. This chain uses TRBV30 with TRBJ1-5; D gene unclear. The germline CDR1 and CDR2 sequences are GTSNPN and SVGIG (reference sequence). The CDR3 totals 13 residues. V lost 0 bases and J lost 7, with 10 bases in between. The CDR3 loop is CAWSVRGLQPQHF. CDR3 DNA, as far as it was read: TGTGCCTGGAGTGTACGCGGGCTCCAGCCC.

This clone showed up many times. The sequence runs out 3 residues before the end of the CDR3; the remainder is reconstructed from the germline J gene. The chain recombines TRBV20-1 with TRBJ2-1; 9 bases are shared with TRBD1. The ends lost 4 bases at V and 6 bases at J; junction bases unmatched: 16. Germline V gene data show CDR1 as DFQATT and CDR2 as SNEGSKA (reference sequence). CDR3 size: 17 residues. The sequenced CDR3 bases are TGCAGTGCTACTGGGACAGGGACGGGCGTGATTCTCAATGAG. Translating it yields CSATGTGTGVILNE. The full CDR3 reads CSATGTGTGVILNEQFF.

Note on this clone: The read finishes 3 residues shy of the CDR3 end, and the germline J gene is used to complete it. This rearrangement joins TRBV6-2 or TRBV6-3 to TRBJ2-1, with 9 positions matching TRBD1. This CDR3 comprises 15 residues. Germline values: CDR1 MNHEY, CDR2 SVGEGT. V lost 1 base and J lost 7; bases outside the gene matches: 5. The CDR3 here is CASSYWDRVGNEQFF. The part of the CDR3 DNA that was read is TGTGCCAGCAGTTACTGGGACAGGGTTGGAAATGAG.

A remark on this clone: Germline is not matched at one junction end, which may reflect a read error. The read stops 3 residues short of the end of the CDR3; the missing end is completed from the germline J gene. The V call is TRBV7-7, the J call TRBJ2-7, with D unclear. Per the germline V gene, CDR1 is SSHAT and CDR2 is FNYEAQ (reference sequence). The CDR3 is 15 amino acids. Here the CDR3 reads CASSLAAGTSYEQYF. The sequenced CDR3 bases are TGTGCTAGCAGCTTAGCTGCAGGTACCTCCTACGAG.

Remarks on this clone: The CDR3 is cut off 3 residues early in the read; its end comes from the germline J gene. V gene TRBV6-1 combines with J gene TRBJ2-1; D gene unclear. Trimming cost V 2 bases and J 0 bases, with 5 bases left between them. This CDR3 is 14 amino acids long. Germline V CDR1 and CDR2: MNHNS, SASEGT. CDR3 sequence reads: CASSEPYSYNEQFF. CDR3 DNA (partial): TGTGCCAGCAGTGAACCGTACTCCTACAATGAG.

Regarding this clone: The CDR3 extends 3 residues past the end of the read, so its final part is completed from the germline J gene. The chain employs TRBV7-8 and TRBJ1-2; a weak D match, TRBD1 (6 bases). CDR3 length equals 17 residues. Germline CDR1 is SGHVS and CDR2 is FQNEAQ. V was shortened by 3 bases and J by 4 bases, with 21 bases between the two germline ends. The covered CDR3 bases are TGTGCCAGCAGCTTGGGAATAAAAATCAGGGGAGGCTATGGC. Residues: CASSLGIKIRGGYG. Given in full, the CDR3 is CASSLGIKIRGGYGYTF.

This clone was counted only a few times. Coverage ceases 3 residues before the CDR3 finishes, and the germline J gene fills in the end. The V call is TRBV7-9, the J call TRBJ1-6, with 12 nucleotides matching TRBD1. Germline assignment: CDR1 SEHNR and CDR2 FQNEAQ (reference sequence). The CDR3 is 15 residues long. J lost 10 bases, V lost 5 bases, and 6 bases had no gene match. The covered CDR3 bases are TGTGCCAGCAGCGGCGGGGGACAGGGGGCATCACCC. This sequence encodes CASSGGGQGASP. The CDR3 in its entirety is CASSGGGQGASPLHF.

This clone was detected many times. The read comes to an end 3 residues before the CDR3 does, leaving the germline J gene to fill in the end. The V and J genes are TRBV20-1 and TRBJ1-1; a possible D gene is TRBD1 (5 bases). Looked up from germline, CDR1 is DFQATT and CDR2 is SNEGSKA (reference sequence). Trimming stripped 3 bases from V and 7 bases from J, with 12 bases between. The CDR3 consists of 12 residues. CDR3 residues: CSASRQRDEAFF. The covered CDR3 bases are TGCAGTGCTAGTAGACAGCGGGATGAA.